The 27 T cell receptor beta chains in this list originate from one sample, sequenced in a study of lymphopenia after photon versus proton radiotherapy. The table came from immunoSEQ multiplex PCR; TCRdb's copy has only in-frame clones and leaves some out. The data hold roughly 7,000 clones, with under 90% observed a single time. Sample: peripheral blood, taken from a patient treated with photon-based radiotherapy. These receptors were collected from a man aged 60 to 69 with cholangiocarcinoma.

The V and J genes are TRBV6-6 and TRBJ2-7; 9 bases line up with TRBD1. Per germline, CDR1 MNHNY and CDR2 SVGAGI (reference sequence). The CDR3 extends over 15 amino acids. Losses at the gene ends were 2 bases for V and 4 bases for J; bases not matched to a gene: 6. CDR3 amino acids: CASSYGQGNGYEQYF. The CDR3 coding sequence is TGTGCCAGCAGTTACGGACAGGGGAATGGATACGAGCAGTACTTC.

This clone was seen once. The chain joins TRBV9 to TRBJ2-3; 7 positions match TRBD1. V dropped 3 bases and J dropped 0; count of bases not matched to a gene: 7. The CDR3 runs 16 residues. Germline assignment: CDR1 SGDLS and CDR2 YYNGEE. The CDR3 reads CASSAVDRKSTDTQYF. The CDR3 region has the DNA TGTGCCAGCAGCGCAGTGGACAGGAAGAGCACAGATACGCAGTATTTT.

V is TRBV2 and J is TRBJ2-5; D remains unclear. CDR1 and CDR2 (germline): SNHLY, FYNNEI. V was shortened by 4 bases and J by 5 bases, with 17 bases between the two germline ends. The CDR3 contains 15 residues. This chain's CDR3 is CASSGLVPHLETQYF. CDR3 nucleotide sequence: TGTGCCAGCAGTGGCTTAGTCCCTCATTTGGAGACCCAGTACTTC.

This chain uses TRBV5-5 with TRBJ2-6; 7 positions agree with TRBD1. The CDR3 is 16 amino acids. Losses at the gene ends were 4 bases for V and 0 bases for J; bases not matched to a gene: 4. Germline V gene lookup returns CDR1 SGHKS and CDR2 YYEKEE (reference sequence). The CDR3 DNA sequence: TGTGCCAGCAGCACGGGGACAGCCTCTGGGGCCAACGTCCTGACTTTC. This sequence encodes CASSTGTASGANVLTF. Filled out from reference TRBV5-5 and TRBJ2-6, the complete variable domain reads DAGVTQSPTHLIKTRGQQVTLRCSPISGHKSVSWYQQVLGQGPQFIFQYYEKEERGRGNFPDRFSARQFPNYSSELNVNALLLGDSALYLCASSTGTASGANVLTFGAGSRLTVL.

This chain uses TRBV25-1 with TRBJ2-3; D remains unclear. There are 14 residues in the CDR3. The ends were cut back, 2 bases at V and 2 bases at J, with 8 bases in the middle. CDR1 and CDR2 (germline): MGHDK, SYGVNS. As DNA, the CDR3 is TGTGCCAGCAGTGAAGTGGCGTTCACAGATACGCAGTATTTT. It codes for CASSEVAFTDTQYF.

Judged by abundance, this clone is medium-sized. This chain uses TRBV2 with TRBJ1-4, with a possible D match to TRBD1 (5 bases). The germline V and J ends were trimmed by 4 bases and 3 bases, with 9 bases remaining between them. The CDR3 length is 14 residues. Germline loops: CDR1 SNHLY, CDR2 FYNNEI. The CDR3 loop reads CASSVQGSNEKLFF. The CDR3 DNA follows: TGTGCCAGCAGTGTGCAGGGATCTAATGAAAAACTGTTTTTT.

DNA of the CDR3: TGTGCCACCAGCAGCTTGGGGAATCAGCCCCAGCATTTT. Translating gives CATSSLGNQPQHF. The chain links TRBV15 to TRBJ1-5, with D uncertain. Germline V gene data show CDR1 as LNHNV and CDR2 as YYDKDF (reference sequence). The CDR3 is 13 residues long. V was shortened by 3 bases and J by 4 bases, with 7 bases between the two germline ends.

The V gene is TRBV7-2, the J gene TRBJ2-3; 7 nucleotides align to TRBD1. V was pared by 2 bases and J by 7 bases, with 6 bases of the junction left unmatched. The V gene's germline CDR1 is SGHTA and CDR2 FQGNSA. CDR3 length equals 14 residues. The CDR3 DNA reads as TGTGCCAGCAGCTTAATTGAGGGGGCGAATACGCAGTATTTT. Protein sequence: CASSLIEGANTQYF. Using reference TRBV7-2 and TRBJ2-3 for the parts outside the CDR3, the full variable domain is GAGVSQSPSNKVTEKGKDVELRCDPISGHTALYWYRQSLGQGLEFLIYFQGNSAPDKSGLPSDRFSAERTGGSVSTLTIQRTQQEDSAVYLCASSLIEGANTQYFGPGTRLTVL.

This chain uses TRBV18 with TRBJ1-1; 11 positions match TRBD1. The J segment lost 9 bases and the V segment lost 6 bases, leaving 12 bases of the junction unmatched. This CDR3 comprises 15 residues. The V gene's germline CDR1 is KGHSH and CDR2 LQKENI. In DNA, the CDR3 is TGTGCCAGCTCCCCCGATTCCGGGACAGGGGGAAAAGCTTTCTTT. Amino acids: CASSPDSGTGGKAFF.

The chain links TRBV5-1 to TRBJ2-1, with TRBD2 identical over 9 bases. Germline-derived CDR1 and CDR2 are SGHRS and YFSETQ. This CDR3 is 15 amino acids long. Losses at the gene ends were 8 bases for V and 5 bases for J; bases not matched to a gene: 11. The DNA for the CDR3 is TGCGCCAGTAGTCTTCTAGCGGGGAATAACAATGAGCAGTTCTTC. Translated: CASSLLAGNNNEQFF.

CDR3 in amino acids: CASSGAWIEDSGNTIYF. CDR3 coding DNA: TGTGCCAGCAGCGGAGCCTGGATAGAGGACTCTGGAAACACCATATATTTT. The rearrangement links TRBV7-9 to TRBJ1-3, with unresolved D. V lost 5 bases, J lost 0 bases, and 17 bases lay in between. The CDR3 is 17 residues long. Per germline, CDR1 SEHNR and CDR2 FQNEAQ (reference sequence).

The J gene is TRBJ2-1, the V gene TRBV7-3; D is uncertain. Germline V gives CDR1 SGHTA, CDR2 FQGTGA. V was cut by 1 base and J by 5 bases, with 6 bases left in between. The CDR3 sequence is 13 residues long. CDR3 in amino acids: CASSLMYNNEQFF. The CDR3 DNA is TGTGCCAGCAGCTTAATGTACAACAATGAGCAGTTCTTC.

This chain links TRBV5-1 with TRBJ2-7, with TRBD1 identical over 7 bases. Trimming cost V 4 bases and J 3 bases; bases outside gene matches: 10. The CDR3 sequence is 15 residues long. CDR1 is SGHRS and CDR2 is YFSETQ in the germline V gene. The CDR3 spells CASSPDREKVYEQYF. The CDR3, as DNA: TGCGCCAGCAGCCCCGACAGGGAAAAAGTCTACGAGCAGTACTTC. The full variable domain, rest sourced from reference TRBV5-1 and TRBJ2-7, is KAGVTQTPRYLIKTRGQQVTLSCSPISGHRSVSWYQQTPGQGLQFLFEYFSETQRNKGNFPGRFSGRQFSNSRSEMNVSTLELGDSALYLCASSPDREKVYEQYFGPGTRLTVT.

CDR3 sequence (DNA): TGCGCCAGCAGCCGGACCCCGGCAGGACAAGAGACCCAGTACTTC. Protein: CASSRTPAGQETQYF. V usage is TRBV4-1 and J usage is TRBJ2-5; D unresolved. This CDR3 region has 15 residues. Germline values: CDR1 MGHRA, CDR2 YSYEKL. V lost 4 bases, J lost 2 bases, and 14 bases lay in between.

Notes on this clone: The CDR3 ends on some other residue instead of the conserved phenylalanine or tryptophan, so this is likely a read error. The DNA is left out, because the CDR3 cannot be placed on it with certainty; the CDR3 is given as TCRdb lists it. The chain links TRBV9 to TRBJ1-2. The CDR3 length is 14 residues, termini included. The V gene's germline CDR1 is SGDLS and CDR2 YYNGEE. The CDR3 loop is CASSAWYSRKTYGY.

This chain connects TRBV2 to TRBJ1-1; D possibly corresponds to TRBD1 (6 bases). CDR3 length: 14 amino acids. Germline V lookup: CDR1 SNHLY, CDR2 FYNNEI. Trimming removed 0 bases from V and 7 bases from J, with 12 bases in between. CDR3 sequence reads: CASSEAYREGEAFF. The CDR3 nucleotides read TGTGCCAGCAGTGAAGCCTACAGGGAGGGTGAAGCTTTCTTT.

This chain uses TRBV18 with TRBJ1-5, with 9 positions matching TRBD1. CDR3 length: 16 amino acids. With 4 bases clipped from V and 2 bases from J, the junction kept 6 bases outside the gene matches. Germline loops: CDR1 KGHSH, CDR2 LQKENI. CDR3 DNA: TGTGCCAGCTCACTTGACAGGGGGTTGGGCAATCAGCCCCAGCATTTT. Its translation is CASSLDRGLGNQPQHF.

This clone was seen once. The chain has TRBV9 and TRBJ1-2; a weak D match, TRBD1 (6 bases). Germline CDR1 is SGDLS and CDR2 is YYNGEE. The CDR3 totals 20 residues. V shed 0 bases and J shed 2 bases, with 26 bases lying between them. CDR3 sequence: CASSVATGGGRPTANYGYTF. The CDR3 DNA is TGTGCCAGCAGCGTAGCTACCGGAGGGGGTCGGCCGACCGCAAACTATGGCTACACCTTC.

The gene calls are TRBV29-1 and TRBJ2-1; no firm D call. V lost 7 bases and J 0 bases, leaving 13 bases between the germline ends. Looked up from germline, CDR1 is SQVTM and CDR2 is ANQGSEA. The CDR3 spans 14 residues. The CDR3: CSAVQSSSYNEQFF. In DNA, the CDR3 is TGCAGCGCAGTCCAGAGTAGCTCCTACAATGAGCAGTTCTTC.

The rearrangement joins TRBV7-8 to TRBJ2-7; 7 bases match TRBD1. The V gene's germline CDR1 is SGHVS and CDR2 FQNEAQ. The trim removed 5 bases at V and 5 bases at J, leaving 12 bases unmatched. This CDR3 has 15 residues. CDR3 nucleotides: TGTGCCAGCAGCCCCTCCGACAGGGAAGTCGACGAGCAGTACTTC. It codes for CASSPSDREVDEQYF. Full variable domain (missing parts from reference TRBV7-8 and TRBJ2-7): GAGVSQSPRYKVAKRGQDVALRCDPISGHVSLFWYQQALGQGPEFLTYFQNEAQLDKSGLPSDRFFAERPEGSVSTLKIQRTQQEDSAVYLCASSPSDREVDEQYFGPGTRLTVT.

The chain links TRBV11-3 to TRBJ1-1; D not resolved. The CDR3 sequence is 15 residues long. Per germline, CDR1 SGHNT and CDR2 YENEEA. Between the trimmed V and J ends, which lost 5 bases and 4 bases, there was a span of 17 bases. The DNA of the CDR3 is TGTGCCAGCAGCACGCGGGAGGCAGGCGGCACTGAAGCTTTCTTT. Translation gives CASSTREAGGTEAFF. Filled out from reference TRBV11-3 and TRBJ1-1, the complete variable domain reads EAGVVQSPRYKIIEKKQPVAFWCNPISGHNTLYWYLQNLGQGPELLIRYENEEAVDDSQLPKDRFSAERLKGVDSTLKIQPAELGDSAVYLCASSTREAGGTEAFFGQGTRLTVV.

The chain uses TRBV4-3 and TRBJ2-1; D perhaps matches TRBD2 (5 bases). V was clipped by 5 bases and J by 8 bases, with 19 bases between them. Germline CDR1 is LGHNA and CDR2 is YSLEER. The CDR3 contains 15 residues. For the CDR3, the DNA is TGCGCCAGCAGCGTGGCTAGCCGGGCTGGAGATGAGCAGTTCTTC. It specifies CASSVASRAGDEQFF.

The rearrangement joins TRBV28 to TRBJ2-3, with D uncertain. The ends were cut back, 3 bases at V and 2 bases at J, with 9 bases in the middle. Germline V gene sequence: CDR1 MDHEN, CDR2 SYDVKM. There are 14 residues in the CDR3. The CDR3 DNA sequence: TGTGCCAGCAGTTTTAGTGGGAACACAGATACGCAGTATTTT. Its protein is CASSFSGNTDTQYF.

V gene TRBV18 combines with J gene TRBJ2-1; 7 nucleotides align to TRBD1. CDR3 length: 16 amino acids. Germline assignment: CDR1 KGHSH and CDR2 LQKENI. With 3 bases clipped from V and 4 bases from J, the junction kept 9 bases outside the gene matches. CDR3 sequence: CASSPVQGTRYNEQFF. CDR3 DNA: TGTGCCAGCTCACCGGTACAGGGGACGAGGTACAATGAGCAGTTCTTC.

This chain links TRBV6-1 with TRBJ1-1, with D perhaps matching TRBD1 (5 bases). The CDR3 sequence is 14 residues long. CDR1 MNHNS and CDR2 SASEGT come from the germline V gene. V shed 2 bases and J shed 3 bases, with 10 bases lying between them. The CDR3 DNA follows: TGTGCCAGCAGTGAACAGGGAATGGACACTGAAGCTTTCTTT. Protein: CASSEQGMDTEAFF.

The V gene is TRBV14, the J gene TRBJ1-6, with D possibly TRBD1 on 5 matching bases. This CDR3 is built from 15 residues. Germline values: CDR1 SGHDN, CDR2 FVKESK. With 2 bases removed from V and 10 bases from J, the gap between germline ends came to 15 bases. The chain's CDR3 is CASSQTGGSRSPLHF. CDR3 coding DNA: TGTGCCAGCAGCCAAACCGGGGGTAGCCGCTCACCCCTCCACTTT.

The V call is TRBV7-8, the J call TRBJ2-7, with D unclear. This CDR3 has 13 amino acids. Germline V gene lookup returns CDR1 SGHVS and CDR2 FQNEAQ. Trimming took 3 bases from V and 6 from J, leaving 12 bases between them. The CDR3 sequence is CASSFSSNSEQYF. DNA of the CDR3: TGTGCCAGCAGCTTTTCCAGCAACTCCGAGCAGTACTTC.